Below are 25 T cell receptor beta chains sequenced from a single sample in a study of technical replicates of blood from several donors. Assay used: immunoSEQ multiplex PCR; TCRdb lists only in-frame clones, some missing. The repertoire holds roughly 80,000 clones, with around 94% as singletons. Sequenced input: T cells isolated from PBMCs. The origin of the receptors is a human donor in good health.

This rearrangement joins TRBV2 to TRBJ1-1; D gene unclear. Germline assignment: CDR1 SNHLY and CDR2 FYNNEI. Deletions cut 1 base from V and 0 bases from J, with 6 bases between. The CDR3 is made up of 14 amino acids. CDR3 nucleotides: TGTGCCAGCAGTGAAGTGGCCATGAACACTGAAGCTTTCTTT. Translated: CASSEVAMNTEAFF.

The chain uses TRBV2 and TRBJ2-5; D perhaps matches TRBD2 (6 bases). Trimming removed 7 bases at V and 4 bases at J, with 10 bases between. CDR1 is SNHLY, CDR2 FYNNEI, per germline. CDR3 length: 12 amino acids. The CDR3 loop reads CASIAEVETQYF. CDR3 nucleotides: TGTGCCAGCATAGCGGAGGTAGAGACCCAGTACTTC.

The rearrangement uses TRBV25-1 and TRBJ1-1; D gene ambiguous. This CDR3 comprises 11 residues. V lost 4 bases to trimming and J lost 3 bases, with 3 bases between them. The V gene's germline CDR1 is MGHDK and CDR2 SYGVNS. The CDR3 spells CASSAYTEAFF. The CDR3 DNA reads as TGTGCCAGCAGTGCGTACACTGAAGCTTTCTTT.

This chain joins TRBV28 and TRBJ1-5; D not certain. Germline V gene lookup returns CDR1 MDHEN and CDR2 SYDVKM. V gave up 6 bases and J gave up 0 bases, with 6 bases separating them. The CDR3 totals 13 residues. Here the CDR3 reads CASRDYSNQPQHF. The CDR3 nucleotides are TGTGCCAGCAGGGACTATAGCAATCAGCCCCAGCATTTT. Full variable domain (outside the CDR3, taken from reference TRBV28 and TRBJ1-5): DVKVTQSSRYLVKRTGEKVFLECVQDMDHENMFWYRQDPGLGLRLIYFSYDVKMKEKGDIPEGYSVSREKKERFSLILESASTNQTSMYLCASRDYSNQPQHFGDGTRLSIL.

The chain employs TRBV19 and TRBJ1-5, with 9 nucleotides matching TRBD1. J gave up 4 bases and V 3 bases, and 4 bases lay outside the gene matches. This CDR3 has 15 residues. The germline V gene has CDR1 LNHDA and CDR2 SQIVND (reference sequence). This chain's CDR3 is CASSISGTGNQPQHF. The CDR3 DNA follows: TGTGCCAGTAGTATCTCCGGGACAGGGAATCAGCCCCAGCATTTT.

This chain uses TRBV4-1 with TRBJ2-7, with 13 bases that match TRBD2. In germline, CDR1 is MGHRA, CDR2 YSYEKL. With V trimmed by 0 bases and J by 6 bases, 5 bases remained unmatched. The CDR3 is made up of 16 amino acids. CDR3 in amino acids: CASSQDPGLAGSEQYF. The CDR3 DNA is TGCGCCAGCAGCCAAGACCCGGGACTAGCGGGATCCGAGCAGTACTTC.

CDR3 loop: CSGGGYLQETQYF. Here the CDR3 DNA reads TGCAGCGGTGGAGGGTACCTTCAAGAGACCCAGTACTTC. This chain joins TRBV29-1 and TRBJ2-5; D possibly corresponds to TRBD2 (6 bases). Per germline, CDR1 SQVTM and CDR2 ANQGSEA. Between the trimmed V and J ends, which lost 7 bases and 2 bases, there was a span of 14 bases. The CDR3 has 13 amino acids.

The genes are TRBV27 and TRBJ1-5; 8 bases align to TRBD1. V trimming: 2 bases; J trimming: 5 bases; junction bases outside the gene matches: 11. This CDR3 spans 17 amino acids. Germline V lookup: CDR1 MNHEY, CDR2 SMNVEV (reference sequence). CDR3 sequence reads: CASSLRQGTGVDQPQHF. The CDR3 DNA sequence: TGTGCCAGCAGTTTAAGACAGGGGACGGGCGTCGATCAGCCCCAGCATTTT.

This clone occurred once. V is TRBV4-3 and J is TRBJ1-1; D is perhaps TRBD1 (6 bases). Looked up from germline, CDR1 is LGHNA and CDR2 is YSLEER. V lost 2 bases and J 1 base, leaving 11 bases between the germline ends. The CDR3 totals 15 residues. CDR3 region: CASSQLQGRNTEAFF. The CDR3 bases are TGCGCCAGCAGCCAACTACAGGGAAGGAACACTGAAGCTTTCTTT.

CDR3 coding DNA: TGTGCCAGCTACTATTCCGGGACAGGCCAGGAAAAACTGTTTTTT. Its protein is CASYYSGTGQEKLFF. The V gene is TRBV19, the J gene TRBJ1-4; 8 bases are a match to TRBD1. CDR3 length: 15 residues. The germline gives CDR1 LNHDA, CDR2 SQIVND (reference sequence). J gave up 8 bases and V 9 bases, and 14 bases lay outside the gene matches. The full variable domain, rest sourced from reference TRBV19 and TRBJ1-4, is DGGITQSPKYLFRKEGQNVTLSCEQNLNHDAMYWYRQDPGQGLRLIYYSQIVNDFQKGDIAEGYSVSREKKESFPLTVTSAQKNPTAFYLCASYYSGTGQEKLFFGSGTQLSVL.

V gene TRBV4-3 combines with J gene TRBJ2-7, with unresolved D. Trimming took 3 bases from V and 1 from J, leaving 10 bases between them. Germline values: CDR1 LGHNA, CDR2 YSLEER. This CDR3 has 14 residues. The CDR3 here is CASSQASFSYEQYF. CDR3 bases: TGCGCCAGCAGCCAGGCCAGTTTTTCCTACGAGCAGTACTTC.

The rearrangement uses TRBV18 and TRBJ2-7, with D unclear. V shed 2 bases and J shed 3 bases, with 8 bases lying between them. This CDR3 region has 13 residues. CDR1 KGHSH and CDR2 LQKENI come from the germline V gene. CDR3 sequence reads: CASSPASGYEQYF. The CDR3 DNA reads TGTGCCAGCTCACCAGCTTCGGGCTACGAGCAGTACTTC.

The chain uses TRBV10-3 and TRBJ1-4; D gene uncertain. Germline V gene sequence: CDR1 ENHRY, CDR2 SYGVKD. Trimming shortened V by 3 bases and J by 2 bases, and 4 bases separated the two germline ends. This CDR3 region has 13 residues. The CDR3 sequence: CAISDSTNEKLFF. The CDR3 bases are TGTGCCATCAGTGACAGTACTAATGAAAAACTGTTTTTT.

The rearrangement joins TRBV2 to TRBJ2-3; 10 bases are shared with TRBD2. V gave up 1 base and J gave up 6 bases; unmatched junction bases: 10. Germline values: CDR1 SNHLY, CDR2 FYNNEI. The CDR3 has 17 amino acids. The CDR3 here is CASSEGAGGPKGDTQYF. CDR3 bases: TGTGCCAGCAGTGAAGGAGCGGGAGGGCCTAAGGGGGATACGCAGTATTTT.

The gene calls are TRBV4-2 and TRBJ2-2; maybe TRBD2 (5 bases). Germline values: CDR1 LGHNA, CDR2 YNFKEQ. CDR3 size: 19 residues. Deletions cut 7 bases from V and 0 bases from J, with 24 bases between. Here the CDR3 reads CASTLKAAETYTNTGELFF. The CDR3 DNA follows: TGTGCCAGCACTCTCAAAGCGGCGGAAACCTATACGAACACCGGGGAGCTGTTTTTT.

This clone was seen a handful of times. CDR3 DNA sequence: TGTGCCAGCAGCCAAGCGGGAGATAACACAGATACGCAGTATTTT. Its translation is CASSQAGDNTDTQYF. The chain joins TRBV4-2 to TRBJ2-3; TRBD2 is a possible D gene (6 bases). This CDR3 comprises 15 residues. The V and J ends lost 1 base and 2 bases respectively, with 10 bases between them. Germline V CDR1 and CDR2: LGHNA, YNFKEQ.

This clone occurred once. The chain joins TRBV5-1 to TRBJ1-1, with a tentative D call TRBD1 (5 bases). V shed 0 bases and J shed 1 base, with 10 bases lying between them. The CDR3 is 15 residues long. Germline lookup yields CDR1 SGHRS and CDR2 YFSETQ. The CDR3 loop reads CASSLDQTGNTEAFF. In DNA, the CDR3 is TGCGCCAGCAGCTTGGACCAAACAGGGAACACTGAAGCTTTCTTT.

The DNA for the CDR3 is TGCGCCAGCAGCTTGGTGCAGGGGACTGAAGCTTTCTTT. Translating it yields CASSLVQGTEAFF. The rearrangement joins TRBV5-1 to TRBJ1-1; D might be TRBD1 (6 bases). V was cut by 0 bases and J by 5 bases, with 8 bases left in between. In germline, CDR1 is SGHRS, CDR2 YFSETQ. The length of the CDR3 is 13 residues.

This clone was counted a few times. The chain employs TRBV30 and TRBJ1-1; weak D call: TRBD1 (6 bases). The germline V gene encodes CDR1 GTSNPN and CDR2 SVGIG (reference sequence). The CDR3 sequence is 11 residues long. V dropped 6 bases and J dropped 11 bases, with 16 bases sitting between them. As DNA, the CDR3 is TGTGCCTGCCAGAACAGGGCGCAGGCTTTCTTT. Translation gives CACQNRAQAFF.

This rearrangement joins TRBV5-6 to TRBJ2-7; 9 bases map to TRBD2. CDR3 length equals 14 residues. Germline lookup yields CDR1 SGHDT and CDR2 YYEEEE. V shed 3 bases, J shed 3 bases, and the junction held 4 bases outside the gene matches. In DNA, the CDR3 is TGTGCCAGCAGCTGGGGACTAGCTGGCTACGAGCAGTACTTC. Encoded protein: CASSWGLAGYEQYF. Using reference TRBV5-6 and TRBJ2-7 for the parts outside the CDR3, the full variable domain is DAGVTQSPTHLIKTRGQQVTLRCSPKSGHDTVSWYQQALGQGPQFIFQYYEEEERQRGNFPDRFSGHQFPNYSSELNVNALLLGDSALYLCASSWGLAGYEQYFGPGTRLTVT.

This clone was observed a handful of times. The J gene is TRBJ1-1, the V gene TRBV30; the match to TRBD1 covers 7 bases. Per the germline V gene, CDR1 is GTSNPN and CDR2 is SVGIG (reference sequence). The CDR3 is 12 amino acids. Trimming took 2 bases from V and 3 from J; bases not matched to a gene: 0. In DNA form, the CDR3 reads TGTGCCTGGAGTACAGGGGACACTGAAGCTTTCTTT. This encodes CAWSTGDTEAFF. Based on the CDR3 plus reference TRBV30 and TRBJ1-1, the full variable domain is SQTIHQWPATLVQPVGSPLSLECTVEGTSNPNLYWYRQAAGRGLQLLFYSVGIGQISSEVPQNLSASRPQDRQFILSSKKLLLSDSGFYLCAWSTGDTEAFFGQGTRLTVV.

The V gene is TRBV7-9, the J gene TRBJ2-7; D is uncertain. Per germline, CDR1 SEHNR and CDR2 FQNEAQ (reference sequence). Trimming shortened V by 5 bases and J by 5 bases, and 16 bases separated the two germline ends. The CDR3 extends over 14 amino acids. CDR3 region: CASSLSWINHEQYF. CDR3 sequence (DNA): TGTGCCAGCAGCCTTAGCTGGATTAACCACGAGCAGTACTTC.

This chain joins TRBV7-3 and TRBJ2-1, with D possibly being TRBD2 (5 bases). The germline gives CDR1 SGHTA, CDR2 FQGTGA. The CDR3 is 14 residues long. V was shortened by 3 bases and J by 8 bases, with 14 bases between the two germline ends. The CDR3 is CASSFTDFEDEQFF. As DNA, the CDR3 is TGTGCCAGCAGCTTTACGGACTTCGAGGATGAGCAGTTCTTC.

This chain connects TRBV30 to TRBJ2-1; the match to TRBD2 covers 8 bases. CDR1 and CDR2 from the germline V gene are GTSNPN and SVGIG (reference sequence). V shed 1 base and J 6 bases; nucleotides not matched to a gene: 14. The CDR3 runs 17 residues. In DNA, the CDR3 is TGTGCCTGGAGTGGGGGTGGGTGGACCGGGACTAGCAATGAGCAGTTCTTC. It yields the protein CAWSGGGWTGTSNEQFF.

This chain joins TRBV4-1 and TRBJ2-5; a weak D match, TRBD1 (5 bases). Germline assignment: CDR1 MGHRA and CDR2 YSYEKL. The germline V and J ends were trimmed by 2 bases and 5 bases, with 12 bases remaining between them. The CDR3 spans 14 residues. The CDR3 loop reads CASSQSVPGETQYF. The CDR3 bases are TGCGCCAGCAGCCAATCGGTTCCAGGGGAGACCCAGTACTTC.